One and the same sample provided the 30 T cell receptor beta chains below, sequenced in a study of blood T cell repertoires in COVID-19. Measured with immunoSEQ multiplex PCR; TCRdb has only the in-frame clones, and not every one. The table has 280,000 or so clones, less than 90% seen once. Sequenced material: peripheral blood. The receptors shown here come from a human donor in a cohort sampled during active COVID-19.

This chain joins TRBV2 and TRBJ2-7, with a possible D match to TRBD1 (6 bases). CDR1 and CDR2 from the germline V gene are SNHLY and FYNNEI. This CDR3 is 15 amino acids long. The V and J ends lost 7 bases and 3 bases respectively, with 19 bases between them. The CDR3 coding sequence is TGTGCCAGCATGGGGTACGGGACAAACCGCTACGAGCAGTACTTC. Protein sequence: CASMGYGTNRYEQYF.

CDR3 sequence reads: CASTDRVYGYTF. DNA of the CDR3: TGTGCCAGCACTGACAGGGTCTATGGCTACACCTTC. This chain uses TRBV28 with TRBJ1-2; 7 positions match TRBD1. Germline trimming cut 7 bases from V and 4 bases from J; bases unmatched to any gene: 3. This CDR3 is built from 12 residues. Per the germline V gene, CDR1 is MDHEN and CDR2 is SYDVKM.

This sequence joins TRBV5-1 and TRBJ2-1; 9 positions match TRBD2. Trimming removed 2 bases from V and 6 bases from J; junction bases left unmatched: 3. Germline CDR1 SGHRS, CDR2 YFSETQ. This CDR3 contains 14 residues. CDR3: CASSLSTSGNEQFF. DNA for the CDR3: TGCGCCAGCAGCTTATCGACTAGCGGCAATGAGCAGTTCTTC.

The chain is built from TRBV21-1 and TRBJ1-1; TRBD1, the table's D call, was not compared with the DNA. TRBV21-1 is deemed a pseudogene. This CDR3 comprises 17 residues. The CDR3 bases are TGTGCCAGCAGCAAGTGGGGAGATCCGACAGGTAGCACTGAAGCTTTCTTT. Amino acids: CASSKWGDPTGSTEAFF.

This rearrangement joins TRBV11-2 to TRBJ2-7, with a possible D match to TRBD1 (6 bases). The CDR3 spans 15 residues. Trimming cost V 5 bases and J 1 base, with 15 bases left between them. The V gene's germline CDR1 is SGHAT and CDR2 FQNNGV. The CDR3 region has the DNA TGTGCCAGCAGCGTCGCTCCAGGGGAATCCTACGAGCAGTACTTC. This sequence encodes CASSVAPGESYEQYF.

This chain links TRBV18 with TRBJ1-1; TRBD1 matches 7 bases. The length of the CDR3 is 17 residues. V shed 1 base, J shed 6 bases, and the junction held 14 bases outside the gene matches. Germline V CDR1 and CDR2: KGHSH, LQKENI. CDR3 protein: CASSPRVTGEPTSEAFF. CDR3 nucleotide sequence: TGTGCCAGCTCACCACGGGTAACAGGGGAACCAACATCTGAAGCTTTCTTT.

CDR3 protein: CSVAQGQGAEAFF. Here the CDR3 DNA reads TGCAGCGTTGCCCAAGGACAGGGAGCTGAAGCTTTCTTT. The genes are TRBV29-1 and TRBJ1-1; 8 nucleotides match TRBD1. The CDR3 has 13 residues. Per germline, CDR1 SQVTM and CDR2 ANQGSEA. After removal of 4 bases from V and 6 bases from J, the junction contained 7 bases not matched to a gene.

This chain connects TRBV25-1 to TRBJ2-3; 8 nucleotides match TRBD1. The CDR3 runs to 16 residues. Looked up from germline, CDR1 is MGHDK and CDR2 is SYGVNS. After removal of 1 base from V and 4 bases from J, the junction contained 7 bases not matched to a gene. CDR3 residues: CASSESLGTGSDTQYF. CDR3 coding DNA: TGTGCCAGCAGTGAATCGTTAGGGACAGGCTCAGATACGCAGTATTTT.

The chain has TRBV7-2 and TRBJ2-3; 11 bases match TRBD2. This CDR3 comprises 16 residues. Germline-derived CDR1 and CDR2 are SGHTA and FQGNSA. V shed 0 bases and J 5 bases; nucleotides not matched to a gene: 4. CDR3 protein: CASSLAGLAAKDTQYF. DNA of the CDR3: TGTGCCAGCAGCTTAGCGGGACTAGCGGCAAAAGATACGCAGTATTTT.

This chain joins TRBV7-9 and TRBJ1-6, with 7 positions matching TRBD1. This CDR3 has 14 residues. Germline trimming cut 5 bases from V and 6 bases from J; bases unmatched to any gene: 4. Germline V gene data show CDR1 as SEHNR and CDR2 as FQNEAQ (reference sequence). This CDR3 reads CASSLGQINSPLHF. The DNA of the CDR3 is TGTGCCAGCAGCCTGGGACAGATTAATTCACCCCTCCACTTT.

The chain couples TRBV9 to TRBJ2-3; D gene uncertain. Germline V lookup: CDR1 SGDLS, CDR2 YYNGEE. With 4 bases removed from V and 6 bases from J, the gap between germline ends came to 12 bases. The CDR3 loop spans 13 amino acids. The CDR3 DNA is TGTGCCAGCAGCCCTTATAATGCGGATACGCAGTATTTT. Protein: CASSPYNADTQYF.

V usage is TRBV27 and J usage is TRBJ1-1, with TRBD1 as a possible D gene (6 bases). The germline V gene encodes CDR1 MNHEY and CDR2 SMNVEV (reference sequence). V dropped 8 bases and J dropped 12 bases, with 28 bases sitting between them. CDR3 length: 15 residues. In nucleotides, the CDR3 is TGTGCCAGCCGAAGGTACAGGGAAATATCTGAACGTCCTTTCTTT. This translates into CASRRYREISERPFF.

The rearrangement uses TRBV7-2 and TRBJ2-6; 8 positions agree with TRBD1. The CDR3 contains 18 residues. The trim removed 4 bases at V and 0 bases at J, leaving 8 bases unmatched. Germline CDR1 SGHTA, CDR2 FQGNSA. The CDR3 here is CASSSRGQAFSGANVLTF. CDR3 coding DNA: TGTGCCAGCAGCTCTAGGGGACAGGCATTCTCTGGGGCCAACGTCCTGACTTTC.

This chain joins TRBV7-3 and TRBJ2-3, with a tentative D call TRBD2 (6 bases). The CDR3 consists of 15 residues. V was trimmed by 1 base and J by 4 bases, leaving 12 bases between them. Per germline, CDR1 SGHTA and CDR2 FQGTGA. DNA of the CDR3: TGTGCCAGCAGCTTAAATCGGGAGTGGTCAGATACGCAGTATTTT. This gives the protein CASSLNREWSDTQYF.

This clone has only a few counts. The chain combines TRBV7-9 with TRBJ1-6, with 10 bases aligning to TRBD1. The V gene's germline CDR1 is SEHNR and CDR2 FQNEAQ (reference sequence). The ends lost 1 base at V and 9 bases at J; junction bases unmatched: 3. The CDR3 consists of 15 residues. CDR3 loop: CASSLDGQGVSPLHF. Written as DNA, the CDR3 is TGTGCCAGCAGCTTAGACGGACAGGGGGTTTCACCCCTCCACTTT.

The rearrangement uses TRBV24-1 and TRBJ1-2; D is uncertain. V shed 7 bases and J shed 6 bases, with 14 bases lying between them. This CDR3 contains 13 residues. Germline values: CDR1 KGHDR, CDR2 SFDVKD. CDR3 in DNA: TGTGCCACCAGCCGGGGAGACTGGAATGGCTACACCTTC. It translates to CATSRGDWNGYTF.

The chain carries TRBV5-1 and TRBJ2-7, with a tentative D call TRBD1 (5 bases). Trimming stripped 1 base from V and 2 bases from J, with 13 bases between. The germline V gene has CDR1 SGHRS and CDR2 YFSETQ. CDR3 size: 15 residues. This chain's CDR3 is CASSLRGIGTYEQYF. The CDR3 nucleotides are TGCGCCAGCAGCTTGAGGGGAATTGGAACCTACGAGCAGTACTTC.

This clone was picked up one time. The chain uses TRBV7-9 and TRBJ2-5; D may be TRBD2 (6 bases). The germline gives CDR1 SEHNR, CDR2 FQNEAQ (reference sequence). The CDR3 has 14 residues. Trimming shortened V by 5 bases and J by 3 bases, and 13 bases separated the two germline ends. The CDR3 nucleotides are TGTGCCAGCAGCCCCCATACGGGAGAAGAGACCCAGTACTTC. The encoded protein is CASSPHTGEETQYF.

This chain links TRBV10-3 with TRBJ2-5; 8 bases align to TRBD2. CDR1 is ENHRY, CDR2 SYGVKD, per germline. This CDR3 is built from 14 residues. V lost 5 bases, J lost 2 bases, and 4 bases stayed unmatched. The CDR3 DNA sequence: TGTGCCATCAGTCCGGGGGGGTCGCAAGAGACCCAGTACTTC. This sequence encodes CAISPGGSQETQYF.

The CDR3 loop is CASSLAPGGADTQYF. Here the CDR3 DNA reads TGCGCCAGCAGCTTGGCCCCAGGGGGTGCAGATACGCAGTATTTT. The chain employs TRBV5-1 and TRBJ2-3; 7 positions match TRBD1. V dropped 0 bases and J dropped 4; count of bases not matched to a gene: 5. From germline, CDR1 is SGHRS and CDR2 YFSETQ. This CDR3 comprises 15 residues.

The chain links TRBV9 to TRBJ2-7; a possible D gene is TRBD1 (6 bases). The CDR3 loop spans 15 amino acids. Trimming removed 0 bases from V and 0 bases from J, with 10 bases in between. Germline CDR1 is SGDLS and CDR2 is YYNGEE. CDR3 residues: CASSVAPGHSYEQYF. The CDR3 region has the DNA TGTGCCAGCAGCGTAGCTCCGGGACACTCCTACGAGCAGTACTTC.

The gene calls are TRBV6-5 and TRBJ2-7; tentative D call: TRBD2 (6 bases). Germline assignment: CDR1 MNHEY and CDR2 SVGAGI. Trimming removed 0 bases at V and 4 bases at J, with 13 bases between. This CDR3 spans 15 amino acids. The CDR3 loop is CASSYSSTSLYEQYF. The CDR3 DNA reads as TGTGCCAGCAGTTACTCGAGTACTAGCCTTTACGAGCAGTACTTC.

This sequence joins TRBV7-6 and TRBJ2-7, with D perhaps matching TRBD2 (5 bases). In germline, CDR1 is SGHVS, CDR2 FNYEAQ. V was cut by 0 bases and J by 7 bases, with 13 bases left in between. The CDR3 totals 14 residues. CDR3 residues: CASSLAPASNEQYF. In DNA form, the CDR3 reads TGTGCCAGCAGCTTAGCGCCGGCTAGCAATGAGCAGTACTTC.

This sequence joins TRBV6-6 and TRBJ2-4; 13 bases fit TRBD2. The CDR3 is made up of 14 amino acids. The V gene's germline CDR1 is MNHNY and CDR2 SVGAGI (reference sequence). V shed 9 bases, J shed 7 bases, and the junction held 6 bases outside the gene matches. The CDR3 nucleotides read TGTGCCAGTAGGACTAGCGGGAGTAATAACATTCAGTACTTC. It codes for CASRTSGSNNIQYF.

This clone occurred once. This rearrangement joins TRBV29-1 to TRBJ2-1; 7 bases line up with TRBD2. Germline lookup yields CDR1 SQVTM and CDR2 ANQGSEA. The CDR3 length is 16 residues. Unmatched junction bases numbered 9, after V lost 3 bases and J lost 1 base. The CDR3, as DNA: TGCAGCGTTGACCCTACTGGCGGGAGTTCCTACAATGAGCAGTTCTTC. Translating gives CSVDPTGGSSYNEQFF.

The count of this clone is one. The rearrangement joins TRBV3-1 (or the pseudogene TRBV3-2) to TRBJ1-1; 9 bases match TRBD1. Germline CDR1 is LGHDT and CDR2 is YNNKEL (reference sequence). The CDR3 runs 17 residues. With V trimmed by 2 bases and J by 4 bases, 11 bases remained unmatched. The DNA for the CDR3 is TGTGCCAGCAGCCAAAGTCTCACCGGGACAGGGTTCACTGAAGCTTTCTTT. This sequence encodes CASSQSLTGTGFTEAFF.

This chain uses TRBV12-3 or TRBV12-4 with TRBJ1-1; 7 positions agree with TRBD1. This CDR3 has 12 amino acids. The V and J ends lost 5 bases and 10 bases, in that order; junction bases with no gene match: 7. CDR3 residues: CASSRQGLIAFF. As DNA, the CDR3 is TGTGCCAGCAGTAGACAGGGTCTGATAGCTTTCTTT.

This chain's CDR3 is CASSGGSEADTQYF. The CDR3 bases are TGTGCCAGCAGCGGGGGGAGTGAGGCAGATACGCAGTATTTT. The chain recombines TRBV11-3 with TRBJ2-3; weak D call: TRBD2 (6 bases). Germline loops: CDR1 SGHNT, CDR2 YENEEA. Trimming pared 5 bases from V and 4 bases from J, leaving 13 bases between. The CDR3 consists of 14 residues.

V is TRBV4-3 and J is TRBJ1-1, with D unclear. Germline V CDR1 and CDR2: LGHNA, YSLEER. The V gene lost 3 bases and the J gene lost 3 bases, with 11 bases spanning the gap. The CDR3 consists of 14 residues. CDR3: CASSQTHQDTEAFF. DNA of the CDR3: TGCGCCAGCAGCCAGACCCATCAGGACACTGAAGCTTTCTTT.

CDR3 DNA sequence: TGTGCCAGCAGCCAACCAGGGACTAGCGGGGGAAACACCGGGGAGCTGTTTTTT. It yields the protein CASSQPGTSGGNTGELFF. The chain links TRBV3-1 (or the pseudogene TRBV3-2) to TRBJ2-2; 14 nucleotides match TRBD2. This CDR3 contains 18 residues. The V and J ends lost 2 bases and 2 bases, in that order; junction bases with no gene match: 4. Germline CDR1 and CDR2: LGHDT and YNNKEL (reference sequence).